This TCR beta chain was recorded in a study of early T cells in non-severe SARS-CoV-2 infection. Overall study findings and caveats: VDJdb matching, biased toward anti-spike CD8 responses, missed private and CD4 specificities.

TCRdb recomputed calls from the 5' RACE reads with MiXCR, one row per CDR3 protein. This table holds 45,000 to 60,000 distinct CDR3 sequences, more than 7% found once. This clonotype was found a few times. The antigen is unknown. The sample comprised whole blood. This sequence originates from an adult who was a healthcare worker with PCR-confirmed SARS-CoV-2 infection or an uninfected control (not recorded which).

The CDR3 sequence: CASSSLQGAPLHF. DNA of the CDR3: TGTGCCAGCAGCTCCCTTCAGGGAGCACCCCTCCACTTT. The rearrangement uses TRBV7-3 and TRBJ1-6, with a tentative D call TRBD1 (5 bases). Trimming cost V 4 bases and J 11 bases, with 12 bases left between them. CDR1 SGHTA and CDR2 FQGTGA come from the germline V gene. This CDR3 is 13 amino acids long.